The next 27 T cell receptor beta chains were all read from a single sample in a study of blood T cell repertoires in COVID-19. Data came from immunoSEQ multiplex PCR; TCRdb stores just in-frame clones and leaves some out. Among about 170,000 clones, 80% to 90% were seen once, and the ten largest hold around 7.6%. Sequencing input: peripheral blood. These receptors were collected from a man aged 40-49 years who had recovered from COVID-19.

This clone was picked up one time. The chain couples TRBV7-2 to TRBJ1-1, with D maybe TRBD1 (6 bases). CDR1 and CDR2 from the germline V gene are SGHTA and FQGNSA. The CDR3 is made up of 15 amino acids. The V and J ends lost 4 bases and 4 bases respectively, with 16 bases between them. The CDR3 coding sequence is TGTGCCAGCAGCTCCCAGACAGGTATGGGCACTGAAGCTTTCTTT. It is translated as CASSSQTGMGTEAFF.

The chain couples TRBV28 to TRBJ2-3, with TRBD2 matching 11 bases. Germline V CDR1 and CDR2: MDHEN, SYDVKM. The J segment lost 6 bases and the V segment lost 2 bases, leaving 7 bases of the junction unmatched. This CDR3 comprises 16 residues. CDR3 amino acids: CASSLASGRLGDTQYF. The CDR3 DNA follows: TGTGCCAGCAGTTTAGCTAGCGGGAGGTTAGGGGATACGCAGTATTTT.

This clone showed up just once. This chain links TRBV6-5 with TRBJ1-1; no definite D call. The CDR3 is 11 residues long. V was trimmed by 7 bases and J by 0 bases, leaving 3 bases between them. CDR1 and CDR2 (germline): MNHEY, SVGAGI. For the CDR3, the DNA is TGTGCCAGCACTGTGAACACTGAAGCTTTCTTT. This encodes CASTVNTEAFF.

The chain recombines TRBV29-1 with TRBJ2-5, with D possibly matching TRBD1 (5 bases). The V gene lost 6 bases and the J gene lost 0 bases, with 11 bases spanning the gap. Germline V gene lookup returns CDR1 SQVTM and CDR2 ANQGSEA. This CDR3 contains 13 residues. The CDR3 loop is CSVLTGNQETQYF. The CDR3 bases are TGCAGCGTGCTCACAGGAAACCAAGAGACCCAGTACTTC.

CDR3 sequence (DNA): TGTGCCAGTAGTATGACCGGAGGCCTTAATTCACCCCTCCACTTT. It translates to CASSMTGGLNSPLHF. The chain is built from TRBV19 and TRBJ1-6; D remains ambiguous. The V gene lost 3 bases and the J gene lost 6 bases, with 12 bases spanning the gap. This CDR3 is built from 15 residues. The germline V gene encodes CDR1 LNHDA and CDR2 SQIVND (reference sequence). Filled out from reference TRBV19 and TRBJ1-6, the complete variable domain reads DGGITQSPKYLFRKEGQNVTLSCEQNLNHDAMYWYRQDPGQGLRLIYYSQIVNDFQKGDIAEGYSVSREKKESFPLTVTSAQKNPTAFYLCASSMTGGLNSPLHFGNGTRLTVT.

The V and J genes are TRBV29-1 and TRBJ1-5; D unresolved. Germline V gene data show CDR1 as SQVTM and CDR2 as ANQGSEA. The CDR3 covers 12 residues. Trimming took 4 bases from V and 9 from J, leaving 13 bases between them. This CDR3 reads CSVVEDLGPQHF. The CDR3 DNA reads as TGCAGCGTTGTAGAGGACTTGGGGCCCCAGCATTTT.

This clone was recorded only once. The CDR3: CASSTGRNTGELFF. DNA for the CDR3: TGTGCCAGCAGTACAGGGAGGAACACCGGGGAGCTGTTTTTT. The chain is built from TRBV6-5 and TRBJ2-2; TRBD1 might be the D (6 bases). The CDR3 has 14 amino acids. V shed 5 bases and J shed 1 base, with 8 bases lying between them. Looked up from germline, CDR1 is MNHEY and CDR2 is SVGAGI.

This clone appeared once. V gene TRBV29-1 combines with J gene TRBJ1-5, with D perhaps matching TRBD1 (5 bases). Deletions cut 4 bases from V and 1 base from J, with 11 bases between. The germline V gene encodes CDR1 SQVTM and CDR2 ANQGSEA. This CDR3 has 14 residues. CDR3 amino acids: CSVVDPGSNQPQHF. The CDR3 DNA is TGCAGCGTTGTGGACCCAGGGAGCAATCAGCCCCAGCATTTT.

The chain uses TRBV7-2 and TRBJ2-3; no definite D call. The germline V gene has CDR1 SGHTA and CDR2 FQGNSA. The CDR3 runs 15 residues. Trimming took off 3 bases at V and 3 bases at J, with 13 bases between the two ends. Here the CDR3 DNA reads TGTGCCAGCAGCTTCCCGACATTGGAAACAGATACGCAGTATTTT. It encodes CASSFPTLETDTQYF.

The chain is built from TRBV5-1 and TRBJ1-5; D call uncertain. This CDR3 region has 13 residues. Per the germline V gene, CDR1 is SGHRS and CDR2 is YFSETQ. V lost 0 bases and J 4 bases, leaving 5 bases between the germline ends. CDR3 amino acids: CASSLAPNQPQHF. The DNA for the CDR3 is TGCGCCAGCAGCTTGGCCCCTAATCAGCCCCAGCATTTT.

The gene calls are TRBV18 and TRBJ1-3; D not certain. The CDR3 is 15 residues long. Trimming pared 2 bases from V and 1 base from J, leaving 9 bases between. Per the germline V gene, CDR1 is KGHSH and CDR2 is LQKENI. The CDR3 DNA is TGTGCCAGCTCACCATCGGGAATTTCTGGAAACACCATATATTTT. Translation gives CASSPSGISGNTIYF.

The chain uses TRBV7-2 and TRBJ2-7, with 9 nucleotides matching TRBD2. This CDR3 has 14 residues. Germline-derived CDR1 and CDR2 are SGHTA and FQGNSA. Germline trimming cut 8 bases from V and 4 bases from J; bases unmatched to any gene: 9. The CDR3 DNA sequence: TGTGCCAGCGGACAAGCGGGAGGTGTTTACGAGCAGTACTTC. Its protein is CASGQAGGVYEQYF. The full variable domain, in which reference TRBV7-2 and TRBJ2-7 provide the parts outside the CDR3, is GAGVSQSPSNKVTEKGKDVELRCDPISGHTALYWYRQSLGQGLEFLIYFQGNSAPDKSGLPSDRFSAERTGGSVSTLTIQRTQQEDSAVYLCASGQAGGVYEQYFGPGTRLTVT.

V gene TRBV6-1 combines with J gene TRBJ1-2; 10 bases align to TRBD1. The germline CDR1 and CDR2 sequences are MNHNS and SASEGT. Unmatched junction bases numbered 9, after V lost 4 bases and J lost 4 bases. This CDR3 comprises 16 residues. CDR3 amino acids: CASSGLSGTGVYGYTF. CDR3 DNA: TGTGCCAGCAGTGGTCTCTCCGGGACAGGGGTCTATGGCTACACCTTC.

The V gene is TRBV4-2, the J gene TRBJ1-2; possibly TRBD1 for D (6 bases). Trimming took off 0 bases at V and 8 bases at J, with 16 bases between the two ends. The CDR3 is 15 amino acids. CDR1 is LGHNA and CDR2 is YNFKEQ in the germline V gene. The CDR3 DNA is TGTGCCAGCAGCCAAGATTTTGGGGCAGGGGACGGCTACACCTTC. It is translated as CASSQDFGAGDGYTF.

The CDR3: CASSYQDRATEKLFF. The CDR3 DNA reads TGTGCCAGCAGTTACCAGGACAGGGCGACGGAAAAACTGTTTTTT. The chain carries TRBV6-5 and TRBJ1-4; 8 bases map to TRBD1. Trimming at V came to 2 bases and at J to 8 bases, leaving 7 bases not matched to a gene. CDR1 MNHEY and CDR2 SVGAGI come from the germline V gene. CDR3 length: 15 residues.

The chain recombines TRBV11-3 with TRBJ2-7; 10 nucleotides align to TRBD2. The junction had 3 bases not matched to a gene; V was cut back by 1 base and J by 3 bases. Germline lookup yields CDR1 SGHNT and CDR2 YENEEA. This CDR3 has 15 amino acids. The CDR3 DNA reads TGTGCCAGCAGCTTAGCAGCGGGGGGGTACTACGAGCAGTACTTC. Its protein product is CASSLAAGGYYEQYF.

This chain uses TRBV5-5 with TRBJ2-1; 9 bases agree with TRBD2. The CDR3 has 16 amino acids. Germline CDR1 SGHKS, CDR2 YYEKEE (reference sequence). The V segment lost 3 bases and the J segment 0 bases; nucleotides outside the gene matches: 4. The CDR3 DNA sequence: TGTGCCAGCAGCTCGTTTAGCGGGAGCTCCTACAATGAGCAGTTCTTC. Translation gives CASSSFSGSSYNEQFF.

The V and J genes are TRBV4-1 and TRBJ1-2; the D gene is possibly TRBD1 (6 bases). V was trimmed by 1 base and J by 4 bases, leaving 16 bases between them. Germline loops: CDR1 MGHRA, CDR2 YSYEKL. This CDR3 comprises 16 residues. The CDR3 DNA reads as TGCGCCAGCAGCCAAGCTCAAGGGGGGGGGCCCTATGGCTACACCTTC. Translated, it gives CASSQAQGGGPYGYTF.

The rearrangement uses TRBV9 and TRBJ1-1; 10 bases are a match to TRBD1. CDR1 is SGDLS and CDR2 is YYNGEE in the germline V gene. The CDR3 is made up of 15 amino acids. The V segment lost 4 bases and the J segment 3 bases; nucleotides outside the gene matches: 6. The CDR3 DNA follows: TGTGCCAGCAGCCACCGACAGGGGGCGGACACTGAAGCTTTCTTT. Translation: CASSHRQGADTEAFF.

The chain employs TRBV21-1 and TRBJ1-1; the table names TRBD1, a call not compared with the DNA. TRBV21-1 is termed a pseudogene. The CDR3 covers 15 residues. The CDR3 reads CASSHPNRGRTEAFF. Here the CDR3 DNA reads TGTGCCAGCAGCCACCCGAACAGGGGTAGGACTGAAGCTTTCTTT.

CDR3 residues: CASSIDPPGGRVEQYF. The CDR3, as DNA: TGTGCCAGTAGTATAGACCCCCCGGGGGGCCGAGTCGAGCAGTACTTC. The gene calls are TRBV19 and TRBJ2-7; TRBD2 is a possible D gene (7 bases). This CDR3 is 16 amino acids long. The germline V gene has CDR1 LNHDA and CDR2 SQIVND (reference sequence). V gave up 0 bases and J gave up 6 bases, with 18 bases separating them. Full variable domain (rest looked up from reference TRBV19 and TRBJ2-7): DGGITQSPKYLFRKEGQNVTLSCEQNLNHDAMYWYRQDPGQGLRLIYYSQIVNDFQKGDIAEGYSVSREKKESFPLTVTSAQKNPTAFYLCASSIDPPGGRVEQYFGPGTRLTVT.

The rearrangement uses TRBV27 and TRBJ1-3; D uncertain. Deletions cut 8 bases from V and 2 bases from J, with 13 bases between. The germline gives CDR1 MNHEY, CDR2 SMNVEV (reference sequence). The CDR3 is 14 amino acids. The DNA of the CDR3 is TGTGCCAGCGGTAACCCGGTCGCTGGAAACACCATATATTTT. Residues: CASGNPVAGNTIYF.

The chain uses TRBV6-2 or TRBV6-3 and TRBJ2-7, with 8 bases fitting TRBD1. From germline, CDR1 is MNHEY and CDR2 SVGEGT. V dropped 2 bases and J dropped 1; count of bases not matched to a gene: 7. This CDR3 spans 16 amino acids. CDR3 nucleotides: TGTGCCAGCAGTTACGAGGGGGGACAGGTATCCTACGAGCAGTACTTC. It specifies CASSYEGGQVSYEQYF.

For the CDR3, the DNA is TGTGCCAGCAGCCGACTAGCGGGGGACGAGCAGTACTTC. Translating gives CASSRLAGDEQYF. This sequence joins TRBV3-1 (or the pseudogene TRBV3-2) and TRBJ2-7, with TRBD2 identical over 12 bases. CDR3 size: 13 residues. Looked up from germline, CDR1 is LGHDT and CDR2 is YNNKEL (reference sequence). V gave up 4 bases and J gave up 5 bases; unmatched junction bases: 0.

The chain links TRBV6-5 to TRBJ1-2, with unresolved D. Germline V gene lookup returns CDR1 MNHEY and CDR2 SVGAGI. The CDR3 has 16 amino acids. The ends were cut back, 2 bases at V and 2 bases at J, with 15 bases in the middle. The CDR3 coding sequence is TGTGCCAGCAGTTACCCCCAGGTCGGGGAAAACTATGGCTACACCTTC. It specifies CASSYPQVGENYGYTF.

This chain links TRBV19 with TRBJ1-5; D gene ambiguous. Trimming took 1 base from V and 6 from J, leaving 4 bases between them. CDR1 LNHDA and CDR2 SQIVND come from the germline V gene (reference sequence). This CDR3 region has 12 residues. Written as DNA, the CDR3 is TGTGCCAGTAGTATAGTTCTTCAGCCCCAGCATTTT. Its protein is CASSIVLQPQHF.

The V call is TRBV3-1 (or the pseudogene TRBV3-2), the J call TRBJ2-1; 7 bases fit TRBD2. The junction had 7 bases not matched to a gene; V was cut back by 2 bases and J by 9 bases. The CDR3 loop spans 14 amino acids. Germline-derived CDR1 and CDR2 are LGHDT and YNNKEL (reference sequence). The CDR3 is CASSQPGRAGEQFF. CDR3 in DNA: TGTGCCAGCAGCCAACCGGGGAGGGCAGGTGAGCAGTTCTTC.